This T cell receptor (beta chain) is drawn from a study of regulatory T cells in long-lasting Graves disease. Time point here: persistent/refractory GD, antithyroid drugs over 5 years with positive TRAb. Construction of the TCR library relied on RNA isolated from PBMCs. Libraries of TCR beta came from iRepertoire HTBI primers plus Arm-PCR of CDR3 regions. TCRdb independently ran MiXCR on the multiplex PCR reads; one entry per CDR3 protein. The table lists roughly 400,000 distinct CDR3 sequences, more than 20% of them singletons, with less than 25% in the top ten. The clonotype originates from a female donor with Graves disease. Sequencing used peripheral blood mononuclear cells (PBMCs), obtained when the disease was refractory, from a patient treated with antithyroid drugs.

CDR3 residues: CASSPENYVYYGYTF. In DNA, the CDR3 is TGTGCCAGCTCACCTGAGAACTATGTGTACTATGGCTACACCTTC. The rearrangement links TRBV18 to TRBJ1-2; no definite D call. Germline assignment: CDR1 KGHSH and CDR2 LQKENI. This CDR3 has 15 residues. V was cut by 3 bases and J by 3 bases, with 14 bases left in between.